These T cell receptor beta chains were read from a single sample in a study of OX40 agonist ivuxolimab in advanced cancers. Repertoires were generated with immunoSEQ multiplex PCR, while TCRdb's copy carries only in-frame clones and drops some. This sample has fewer than 80,000 clones, with roughly 87% found just once. Sequenced here: CD4+ or CD8+ T cells sorted from blood, sampled in a trial of the OX40 agonist ivuxolimab. The receptors shown here come from an adult with an advanced solid tumor such as melanoma, head and neck, liver or kidney cancer. Both conserved end residues are part of each CDR3. D genes are given only for firm matches. Size values are once, few and many counts, or a class for expanded clones, and some rows have none.

TRBJ2-7 | NA | TRBV18 | TRBD1 | CASSPGQASSYEQYF | TGTGCCAGCTCACCGGGACAGGCCAGCTCCTACGAGCAGTACTTC
TRBJ1-5 | NA | TRBV4-3 | NA | CASSQDGRENQPQHF | TGCGCCAGCAGCCAAGATGGGCGGGAGAATCAGCCCCAGCATTTT
TRBJ1-1 | NA | TRBV5-8 | NA | CASTWLSSLTGTEAFF | TGTGCCAGCACCTGGCTGTCGTCTCTCACGGGTACTGAAGCTTTCTTT
TRBJ1-6 | NA | TRBV27 | TRBD1 | CASSAHDRGDSPLHF | TGTGCCAGCAGTGCCCACGACAGGGGCGACTCACCCCTCCACTTT
TRBJ1-2 | NA | TRBV7-3 | NA | CASSHPRESGIPNYGYTF | TGTGCCAGCAGCCACCCACGGGAATCGGGTATACCTAACTATGGCTACACCTTC
TRBJ1-1 | few | TRBV30 | NA | CAWSDPGLNTEAFF | TGTGCCTGGAGTGACCCCGGGCTGAACACTGAAGCTTTCTTT
TRBJ2-2 | NA | TRBV19 | TRBD1 | CASNVLGQGTGELFF | TGTGCCAGTAACGTATTGGGACAGGGCACCGGGGAGCTGTTTTTT
TRBJ1-4 | few | TRBV4-2 | TRBD1 | CASSQVQQGAGEKLFF | TGTGCCAGCAGCCAAGTCCAACAGGGGGCGGGTGAAAAACTGTTTTTT
TRBJ1-5 | once | TRBV10-3 | NA | CAISAGGGSNQPQHF | TGTGCCATCAGTGCCGGGGGAGGAAGCAATCAGCCCCAGCATTTT
TRBJ1-2 | NA | TRBV11-2 | NA | CASKTVSSYGYTF | TGTGCCTCTAAAACCGTTTCTAGCTATGGCTACACCTTC
TRBJ1-1 | once | TRBV27 | NA | CASSLTRPGDTEAFF | TGTGCCAGCAGCTTGACAAGGCCCGGGGACACTGAAGCTTTCTTT
TRBJ1-1 | NA | TRBV7-8 | TRBD1 | CASSLEGATEAFF | TGTGCCAGCAGCTTGGAGGGGGCCACTGAAGCTTTCTTT
TRBJ2-1 | NA | TRBV6-1 | NA | CASTNGPDSYNEQFF | TGTGCCAGCACCAATGGACCAGACTCCTACAATGAGCAGTTCTTC
TRBJ2-3 | NA | TRBV5-1 | TRBD2 | CASQLAESTDTQYF | TGCGCCAGCCAACTAGCGGAAAGCACAGATACGCAGTATTTT
TRBJ1-1 | NA | TRBV11-2 | TRBD1 | CASSHSTGRTEAFF | TGTGCCAGCAGCCACTCGACAGGGCGAACTGAAGCTTTCTTT
TRBJ2-7 | NA | TRBV29-1 | NA | CSVGQDYEQYF | TGCAGCGTTGGACAGGACTACGAGCAGTACTTC
TRBJ1-2 | NA | TRBV19 | NA | CASRALDRDYGYTF | TGTGCCAGTAGGGCCCTAGACAGAGACTATGGCTACACCTTC
TRBJ1-1 | NA | TRBV7-9 | NA | CASSTDKTEAFF | TGTGCCAGCAGCACAGACAAGACTGAAGCTTTCTTT
TRBJ2-2 | NA | TRBV7-6 | NA | CASSLVVTANTGELFF | TGTGCCAGCAGCTTAGTTGTGACAGCGAACACCGGGGAGCTGTTTTTT
TRBJ2-5 | NA | TRBV7-8 | NA | CASSLLVAASETQYF | TGTGCCAGCAGCTTACTAGTAGCGGCCTCAGAGACCCAGTACTTC
TRBJ2-7 | NA | TRBV5-1 | TRBD2 | CASSPGPSGGSSYAYEQYF | TGCGCCAGCAGCCCTGGCCCTAGCGGGGGGTCTTCATACGCCTACGAGCAGTACTTC
TRBJ1-6 | few | TRBV7-2 | NA | CASSGISAVSPLHF | TGTGCCAGCTCAGGGATCTCGGCAGTCTCACCCCTCCACTTT
TRBJ2-5 | NA | TRBV5-1 | TRBD1 | CASSLVGTGYQETQYF | TGCGCCAGCAGCTTGGTAGGGACAGGGTACCAAGAGACCCAGTACTTC
TRBJ2-4 | NA | TRBV27 | TRBD1 | CASGATPGTAIDIQYF | TGTGCCAGCGGGGCCACCCCCGGGACAGCTATTGACATTCAGTACTTC
TRBJ2-1 | few | TRBV18 | TRBD2 | CASSPQSAGGGEQFF | TGTGCCAGCTCACCACAATCGGCGGGGGGAGGTGAGCAGTTCTTC
TRBJ1-6 | NA | TRBV5-5 | TRBD1 | CASSSRTGWDISSPLHF | TGTGCCAGCAGCTCCCGGACAGGGTGGGATATCTCCTCACCCCTCCACTTT
TRBJ2-7 | NA | TRBV7-6 | NA | CASSAGPTYEQYF | TGTGCCAGCAGCGCCGGGCCAACCTACGAGCAGTACTTC